These 17 T cell receptor beta chains share one sample of origin, sequenced in a study of blood T cell repertoires in COVID-19. Sequencing was performed with immunoSEQ multiplex PCR; in TCRdb, only in-frame clones are kept and a portion is missing. Of more than 100,000 clones listed, over 80% were seen once; the top ten hold 2% to 2.5%. Sequenced: peripheral blood. These receptors were obtained from a man aged 50 or older with active COVID-19.

A single count supports this clone. The chain combines TRBV6-2 or TRBV6-3 with TRBJ2-7, with D perhaps matching TRBD1 (5 bases). In germline, CDR1 is MNHEY, CDR2 SVGEGT. Trimming removed 5 bases at V and 6 bases at J, with 11 bases between. There are 12 residues in the CDR3. The CDR3 is CASSRRAPEQYF. DNA of the CDR3: TGTGCCAGCAGTCGCAGGGCGCCCGAGCAGTACTTC.

The J gene is TRBJ1-4, the V gene TRBV7-8; maybe TRBD1 (5 bases). Germline assignment: CDR1 SGHVS and CDR2 FQNEAQ. The CDR3 contains 16 residues. Trimming pared 5 bases from V and 4 bases from J, leaving 17 bases between. CDR3 in DNA: TGTGCCAGCAGCCCCATGTCTGCTAGGGGTAATGAAAAACTGTTTTTT. Translated, it gives CASSPMSARGNEKLFF.

The CDR3 nucleotides are TGTGCCAGCAGGGGGACAGGAATGCAGCCCCAGCATTTT. Protein product: CASRGTGMQPQHF. The genes are TRBV12-3 or TRBV12-4 and TRBJ1-5, with 8 bases aligning to TRBD1. V shed 6 bases and J 7 bases; nucleotides not matched to a gene: 5. The CDR3 runs 13 residues.

This sequence joins TRBV6-5 and TRBJ2-3, with 9 bases that match TRBD2. This CDR3 has 16 residues. V lost 0 bases to trimming and J lost 5 bases; unmatched junction nucleotides: 6. Germline assignment: CDR1 MNHEY and CDR2 SVGAGI. The CDR3 loop reads CASSYSRGGLEDTQYF. DNA for the CDR3: TGTGCCAGCAGTTACTCGCGGGGGGGCCTGGAAGATACGCAGTATTTT.

The chain is built from TRBV2 and TRBJ1-3; 9 bases map to TRBD1. CDR3 length: 13 residues. Unmatched junction bases numbered 1, after V lost 8 bases and J lost 2 bases. Germline values: CDR1 SNHLY, CDR2 FYNNEI. CDR3 amino acids: CASRDRAGNTIYF. In nucleotides, the CDR3 is TGTGCCAGCCGGGACAGGGCTGGAAACACCATATATTTT.

The chain combines TRBV7-2 with TRBJ1-3, with TRBD1 as a possible D gene (6 bases). This CDR3 is built from 17 residues. The V and J ends lost 5 bases and 0 bases respectively, with 17 bases between them. CDR1 SGHTA and CDR2 FQGNSA come from the germline V gene. CDR3 DNA: TGTGCCAGCAGCCCTAGCGGGGGCCTAAGCTCTGGAAACACCATATATTTT. It yields the protein CASSPSGGLSSGNTIYF.

The chain recombines TRBV10-3 with TRBJ2-1, with 8 bases lining up with TRBD2. V shed 3 bases and J 0 bases; nucleotides not matched to a gene: 4. Per germline, CDR1 ENHRY and CDR2 SYGVKD. This CDR3 is 16 amino acids long. The chain's CDR3 is CAISDGTSGSYNEQFF. The CDR3 nucleotides read TGTGCCATCAGTGACGGAACTAGCGGCTCCTACAATGAGCAGTTCTTC.

The chain links TRBV5-4 to TRBJ2-5, with 7 bases matching TRBD1. This CDR3 region has 13 residues. Germline CDR1 and CDR2: SGHNT and YYREEE (reference sequence). The trim removed 2 bases at V and 5 bases at J, leaving 3 bases unmatched. This CDR3 is CASSFEQGETQYF. The CDR3 nucleotides read TGTGCCAGCAGCTTTGAACAGGGGGAGACCCAGTACTTC.

The chain is built from TRBV12-3 or TRBV12-4 and TRBJ1-3, with D uncertain. The germline V and J ends were trimmed by 2 bases and 4 bases, with 3 bases remaining between them. The CDR3 sequence is 12 residues long. The CDR3 is CASSLRGNTIYF. The CDR3 DNA sequence: TGTGCCAGCAGTTTACGGGGAAACACCATATATTTT.

The chain carries TRBV27 and TRBJ1-4; D is uncertain. Per the germline V gene, CDR1 is MNHEY and CDR2 is SMNVEV (reference sequence). Trimming left V 5 bases short and J 8 bases short, with 15 bases between. This CDR3 spans 14 amino acids. The CDR3 spells CASSPGVIGEKLFF. DNA for the CDR3: TGTGCCAGCAGTCCCGGAGTGATCGGAGAAAAACTGTTTTTT.

V usage is TRBV6-5 and J usage is TRBJ2-5, with TRBD2 as a possible D gene (6 bases). The CDR3 totals 13 residues. Trimming removed 8 bases at V and 3 bases at J, with 13 bases between. CDR1 and CDR2 (germline): MNHEY, SVGAGI. The CDR3 region has the DNA TGTGCCAGCCGGACTACCAAAAAAGAGACCCAGTACTTC. Its translation is CASRTTKKETQYF.

The rearrangement joins TRBV4-1 to TRBJ2-3, with 7 bases identical to TRBD1. The CDR3 sequence is 14 residues long. The germline CDR1 and CDR2 sequences are MGHRA and YSYEKL. Trimming cost V 5 bases and J 2 bases; bases outside gene matches: 4. This CDR3 reads CASSRDRYTDTQYF. DNA for the CDR3: TGCGCCAGCAGCAGGGACAGATACACAGATACGCAGTATTTT.

V gene TRBV9 combines with J gene TRBJ2-2; possible D gene TRBD1, 6 bases. The CDR3 is made up of 16 amino acids. V dropped 6 bases and J dropped 0 bases, with 15 bases sitting between them. Germline V gives CDR1 SGDLS, CDR2 YYNGEE. The CDR3 is CASTEKGTPNTGELFF. CDR3 DNA sequence: TGTGCCAGCACCGAGAAGGGGACACCGAACACCGGGGAGCTGTTTTTT.

J is TRBJ2-5 and V is TRBV11-2; 8 bases line up with TRBD2. The germline gives CDR1 SGHAT, CDR2 FQNNGV. CDR3 length equals 15 residues. The junction had 5 bases not matched to a gene; V was cut back by 3 bases and J by 2 bases. CDR3 sequence: CASSLTSAGQETQYF. The CDR3 DNA sequence: TGTGCCAGCAGCTTGACTAGCGCGGGACAAGAGACCCAGTACTTC.

This clone was seen a single time. The chain carries TRBV5-5 and TRBJ1-5; no definite D call. Looked up from germline, CDR1 is SGHKS and CDR2 is YYEKEE (reference sequence). V was clipped by 2 bases and J by 0 bases, with 6 bases between them. CDR3 length: 14 amino acids. CDR3 sequence reads: CASSFGSSNQPQHF. The CDR3 coding sequence is TGTGCCAGCAGCTTCGGGAGTAGCAATCAGCCCCAGCATTTT.

This clone was picked up a small number of times. The junction and the germline gene differ at one end; a read error may be behind it. V is TRBV6-5 and J is TRBJ1-4, with unresolved D. Germline-derived CDR1 and CDR2 are MNHEY and SVGAGI. The CDR3 consists of 10 residues. The CDR3 region has the DNA TGTGCCAGCAGGGGAGACACTCTGGTCTTT. This sequence encodes CASRGDTLVF.

The chain joins TRBV6-5 to TRBJ1-1; a possible D gene is TRBD1 (6 bases). The germline CDR1 and CDR2 sequences are MNHEY and SVGAGI. V dropped 0 bases and J dropped 7 bases, with 15 bases sitting between them. The CDR3 has 15 amino acids. The CDR3, as DNA: TGTGCCAGCAGTTACTCGAACTACGGGACACTTGAAGCTTTCTTT. This sequence encodes CASSYSNYGTLEAFF.